This passage covers 20 T cell receptor beta chains from one sample sequenced in a study of identical twins. Using its own MiXCR run on the 5' RACE reads, TCRdb lists one record per CDR3 protein. The sample yields approximately 680,000 distinct CDR3 sequences, around 7.5% seen once. These data were likewise used in another study, on yellow fever vaccine responses in identical twins.

The source material was PBMCs. These receptors were collected from a woman younger than 35 in good health.

The V and J genes are TRBV6-5 and TRBJ2-6, with TRBD1 identical over 8 bases. CDR1 is MNHEY, CDR2 SVGAGI, per germline. The CDR3 is 18 amino acids. The V and J ends lost 0 bases and 0 bases, in that order; junction bases with no gene match: 4. The CDR3 sequence is CASSYSGQGTSGANVLTF. DNA of the CDR3: TGTGCCAGCAGTTACTCCGGACAGGGTACCTCTGGGGCCAACGTCCTGACTTTC.

The V gene is TRBV5-5, the J gene TRBJ2-5, with a tentative D call TRBD1 (6 bases). The CDR3 has 17 amino acids. V lost 4 bases to trimming and J lost 2 bases, with 21 bases between them. Germline CDR1 and CDR2: SGHKS and YYEKEE (reference sequence). The DNA of the CDR3 is TGTGCCAGCAGCCCAGCACTTGGGGACAACCCTCAAGAGACCCAGTACTTC. Translating gives CASSPALGDNPQETQYF.

Many counts were recorded for this clonotype. This chain joins TRBV6-4 and TRBJ2-1; 13 nucleotides agree with TRBD2. J gave up 9 bases and V 3 bases, and 5 bases lay outside the gene matches. CDR1 is MRHNA and CDR2 is SNTAGT in the germline V gene. This CDR3 has 15 amino acids. As DNA, the CDR3 is TGTGCCAGCAGTGAGGGACTAGCGGGAAAGGGTGAGCAGTTCTTC. Protein sequence: CASSEGLAGKGEQFF.

In this sample, this clonotype turned up many times. The chain joins TRBV5-1 to TRBJ2-3, with D possibly TRBD1 on 6 matching bases. V was shortened by 0 bases and J by 5 bases, with 16 bases between the two germline ends. The CDR3 contains 16 residues. CDR1 SGHRS and CDR2 YFSETQ come from the germline V gene. The CDR3 DNA is TGCGCCAGCAGCTTGGCCCCAGTGGGGGCGGGAGATACGCAGTATTTT. Protein product: CASSLAPVGAGDTQYF. Together with reference TRBV5-1 and TRBJ2-3, the CDR3 gives the full variable domain: KAGVTQTPRYLIKTRGQQVTLSCSPISGHRSVSWYQQTPGQGLQFLFEYFSETQRNKGNFPGRFSGRQFSNSRSEMNVSTLELGDSALYLCASSLAPVGAGDTQYFGPGTRLTVL.

This chain joins TRBV20-1 and TRBJ1-1; unclear D gene. Germline V gene sequence: CDR1 DFQATT, CDR2 SNEGSKA (reference sequence). V lost 8 bases, J lost 7 bases, and 8 bases lay in between. CDR3 length: 9 residues. The DNA for the CDR3 is TGCAGTCTATACTATGAAGCTTTCTTT. Encoded protein: CSLYYEAFF.

The chain joins TRBV10-3 to TRBJ2-1; a possible D gene is TRBD2 (6 bases). The CDR3 has 15 amino acids. CDR1 and CDR2 from the germline V gene are ENHRY and SYGVKD. V shed 10 bases and J shed 6 bases, with 22 bases lying between them. The CDR3 loop is CATTRDSTPSNEQFF. CDR3 in DNA: TGTGCCACCACCCGGGACTCAACCCCATCCAATGAGCAGTTCTTC.

This clonotype was recorded many times. The chain links TRBV3-1 to TRBJ2-1; D unresolved. CDR1 is LGHDT, CDR2 YNNKEL, per germline (reference sequence). The CDR3 totals 14 residues. V lost 2 bases, J lost 0 bases, and 5 bases lay in between. CDR3 residues: CASSQPSSYNEQFF. CDR3 sequence (DNA): TGTGCCAGCAGCCAACCGAGCTCCTACAATGAGCAGTTCTTC.

This clonotype occurred a few times. The V and J genes are TRBV14 and TRBJ2-3; D not resolved. V lost 1 base to trimming and J lost 0 bases, with 8 bases between them. The CDR3 runs 15 residues. Germline V gene sequence: CDR1 SGHDN, CDR2 FVKESK. In DNA, the CDR3 is TGTGCCAGCAGCCAAGGTCCCGCTAGCACAGATACGCAGTATTTT. Translation gives CASSQGPASTDTQYF. Looking up the rest from reference TRBV14 and TRBJ2-3 gives the full variable domain: EAGVTQFPSHSVIEKGQTVTLRCDPISGHDNLYWYRRVMGKEIKFLLHFVKESKQDESGMPNNRFLAERTGGTYSTLKVQPAELEDSGVYFCASSQGPASTDTQYFGPGTRLTVL.

This clonotype was seen more than once but under ten times. This chain uses TRBV5-1 with TRBJ2-5; D may be TRBD1 (6 bases). Per the germline V gene, CDR1 is SGHRS and CDR2 is YFSETQ. V was clipped by 4 bases and J by 0 bases, with 16 bases between them. The CDR3 spans 16 residues. CDR3 amino acids: CASSAGTRRYQETQYF. The CDR3 DNA reads as TGCGCCAGCAGCGCCGGGACACGGAGGTACCAAGAGACCCAGTACTTC.

This chain links TRBV7-9 with TRBJ1-1; 8 positions match TRBD1. V shed 2 bases and J 6 bases; nucleotides not matched to a gene: 2. There are 13 residues in the CDR3. Germline CDR1 and CDR2: SEHNR and FQNEAQ (reference sequence). CDR3 DNA: TGTGCCAGCAGCTTACAGGGGGCCGCTGAAGCTTTCTTT. Translation gives CASSLQGAAEAFF.

The sample holds many counts of this clonotype. V usage is TRBV2 and J usage is TRBJ1-1; 9 nucleotides line up with TRBD1. CDR3 length: 16 residues. V shed 5 bases and J 4 bases; nucleotides not matched to a gene: 11. Per germline, CDR1 SNHLY and CDR2 FYNNEI. In nucleotides, the CDR3 is TGTGCCAGCAGTACCACAGGGGGCCCCGGGGGCACTGAAGCTTTCTTT. Residues: CASSTTGGPGGTEAFF.

This clonotype has a count of ten or more. V is TRBV5-1 and J is TRBJ2-1; TRBD1 aligns across 7 bases. CDR1 and CDR2 (germline): SGHRS, YFSETQ. This CDR3 spans 14 amino acids. The junction had 6 bases not matched to a gene; V was cut back by 3 bases and J by 6 bases. CDR3 residues: CASSSGQELNEQFF. CDR3 bases: TGCGCCAGCAGCTCCGGACAGGAGCTCAATGAGCAGTTCTTC. Filled out from reference TRBV5-1 and TRBJ2-1, the complete variable domain reads KAGVTQTPRYLIKTRGQQVTLSCSPISGHRSVSWYQQTPGQGLQFLFEYFSETQRNKGNFPGRFSGRQFSNSRSEMNVSTLELGDSALYLCASSSGQELNEQFFGPGTRLTVL.

This clonotype was detected ten times or more. The V gene is TRBV29-1, the J gene TRBJ2-3, with TRBD2 matching over 9 bases. This CDR3 region has 14 residues. Germline CDR1 and CDR2: SQVTM and ANQGSEA. Trimming took 7 bases from V and 3 from J; bases not matched to a gene: 8. CDR3 protein: CSALAGAPTDTQYF. CDR3 coding DNA: TGCAGCGCATTAGCGGGAGCGCCTACAGATACGCAGTATTTT.

The table lists this clonotype with a few counts. The chain joins TRBV6-4 to TRBJ2-3; possible D gene TRBD2, 5 bases. V lost 4 bases, J lost 0 bases, and 11 bases lay in between. The CDR3 sequence is 15 residues long. Germline lookup yields CDR1 MRHNA and CDR2 SNTAGT. The CDR3 DNA is TGTGCCAGCAGTGGCGAGGGCGGGAGCACAGATACGCAGTATTTT. This translates into CASSGEGGSTDTQYF.

This clonotype was found a few times. J is TRBJ2-1 and V is TRBV29-1, with 7 bases fitting TRBD2. Germline CDR1 is SQVTM and CDR2 is ANQGSEA. The CDR3 runs to 13 residues. V shed 5 bases and J 2 bases; nucleotides not matched to a gene: 3. CDR3 region: CSVRLAAYNEQFF. In DNA form, the CDR3 reads TGCAGCGTTCGACTAGCCGCCTACAATGAGCAGTTCTTC.

In its sample, this clonotype was seen many times. The chain recombines TRBV5-1 with TRBJ2-3; 10 bases line up with TRBD2. V lost 0 bases, J lost 4 bases, and 8 bases stayed unmatched. Germline loops: CDR1 SGHRS, CDR2 YFSETQ. CDR3 length equals 17 residues. The CDR3 here is CASSLGGTSDGADTQYF. CDR3 in DNA: TGCGCCAGCAGCTTGGGGGGGACTAGCGATGGAGCAGATACGCAGTATTTT.

The genes are TRBV20-1 and TRBJ1-1; D is possibly TRBD1 (6 bases). The germline gives CDR1 DFQATT, CDR2 SNEGSKA (reference sequence). The germline V and J ends were trimmed by 3 bases and 1 base, with 15 bases remaining between them. The CDR3 sequence is 15 residues long. The CDR3 nucleotides read TGCAGTGCTAGGGGGGGGGGCTATGAGAACACTGAAGCTTTCTTT. As protein: CSARGGGYENTEAFF.

This clonotype occurred a few times. The V call is TRBV29-1, the J call TRBJ2-7, with D perhaps matching TRBD2 (6 bases). With 7 bases removed from V and 7 bases from J, the gap between germline ends came to 14 bases. The CDR3 totals 11 residues. Germline CDR1 is SQVTM and CDR2 is ANQGSEA. CDR3 DNA sequence: TGCAGCGCGCAGGAGGGTGGGGAGCAGTACGTC. As protein: CSAQEGGEQYV.

This clonotype was counted between two and nine times. This chain joins TRBV6-5 and TRBJ1-1; D possibly corresponds to TRBD1 (6 bases). Trimming stripped 2 bases from V and 5 bases from J, with 9 bases between. Per germline, CDR1 MNHEY and CDR2 SVGAGI. CDR3 length: 13 amino acids. CDR3 in amino acids: CASSYAGQTEAFF. CDR3 nucleotide sequence: TGTGCCAGCAGTTACGCGGGACAAACTGAAGCTTTCTTT.

The V and J genes are TRBV29-1 and TRBJ2-5; 8 bases align to TRBD2. CDR3 length: 15 residues. CDR1 is SQVTM and CDR2 is ANQGSEA in the germline V gene. With 1 base clipped from V and 2 bases from J, the junction kept 6 bases outside the gene matches. The CDR3 region has the DNA TGCAGCGTTGAAGTGGGACTAGTCGAGCAAGAGACCCAGTACTTC. It yields the protein CSVEVGLVEQETQYF.